This TCR beta chain was found in a study of cytomegalovirus exposure and HLA in healthy donors. Study context: Early on, a data release was issued that held roughly 80 million unique TCRs from HLA-typed donors. Caucasian-associated ancestry cluster membership applied to about 80% of several hundred genotyped donors. Study results and limitations: Most observed TCR sequences were rare, whereas some public TCRs were detected in many donors. Exclusion as indistinguishable affected some V segments, including TRBV6-2 and TRBV6-3.

There are 15 residues in the CDR3. J lost 4 bases, V lost 5 bases, and 7 bases had no gene match. CDR1 and CDR2 from the germline V gene are SGHVS and FQNEAQ. PCR primers comprised 60 Vbeta and 13 Jbeta primers. Sequencing was performed with immunoSEQ multiplex PCR; in TCRdb, only in-frame clones are kept and a portion is missing. The data show about 100,000 clones, with 73% seen just once and about 8% held by the top ten. Concerning this clone: As yet, its antigen is unknown.

This TCR was sampled from a young man in good health and CMV-seronegative. The chain couples TRBV7-8 to TRBJ1-1; 10 bases are a match to TRBD1. Sequenced material: PBMCs. The CDR3 region is CASSPGTGVVTEAFF. The CDR3 DNA follows: TGTGCCAGCAGCCCTGGGACAGGGGTCGTCACTGAAGCTTTCTTT.